This T cell receptor beta chain stems from a study of T cells in Graves' hyperthyroidism and ophthalmopathy. Hyperthyroidism was newly diagnosed in patients aged 18 to 65 (duration under 2 months). Exclusion followed for patients with uncontrolled infection, other autoimmune disease, pregnancy or lactation. Clinical symptoms, serum thyroxine and TRAb, thyroid ultrasound and orbital computed tomography were used for the diagnoses. Germline V gene lookup returns CDR1 DFQATT and CDR2 SNEGSKA (reference sequence). The CDR3 runs 14 residues. Using RNA transcripts as the source, TCR beta CDR3 regions were amplified. The HTBI primer set served for first-round RT-PCR of the TCR CDR3. A single record per CDR3 protein comes from TCRdb applying MiXCR to the multiplex PCR reads. Of about 540,000 distinct CDR3 sequences listed, about half are singletons.

The sequenced material came from peripheral blood or thyroid tissue (not recorded which). V is TRBV20-1 and J is TRBJ2-7; 9 nucleotides agree with TRBD2. This sequence was found in a woman between 18 and 29 years old with Graves' hyperthyroidism. CDR3 nucleotide sequence: TGCAGGGCGGCTAGCGGGACAGCCTCCTACGAGCAGTACTTC. Its protein product is CRAASGTASYEQYF.